The 16 T cell receptor beta chains in this list originate from one sample, sequenced in a study of blood T cell repertoires in COVID-19. TCRdb's copy holds only in-frame clones and misses some; the assay was immunoSEQ multiplex PCR. The sample records approximately 300,000 clones, around 90% being singletons. Sequenced input: PBMCs or T cells enriched from blood (not recorded which). Receptor source: a woman in her twenties or thirties who had recovered from COVID-19.

The rearrangement uses TRBV6-6 and TRBJ2-6; D is unclear. CDR3 length equals 15 residues. Germline-derived CDR1 and CDR2 are MNHNY and SVGAGI (reference sequence). The V gene lost 0 bases and the J gene lost 4 bases, with 7 bases spanning the gap. DNA of the CDR3: TGTGCCAGCAGTTACTCCGTACGGGGGGCCAACGTCCTGACTTTC. Translation gives CASSYSVRGANVLTF.

The chain recombines TRBV5-1 with TRBJ1-2, with D perhaps TRBD1 (5 bases). The V end lost 4 bases, the J end lost 8 bases, and 15 bases lay between the germline ends. This CDR3 contains 13 residues. The V gene's germline CDR1 is SGHRS and CDR2 YFSETQ. The CDR3 region has the DNA TGCGCCAGCAGCGCAGGGACGGAGGGAGGCTACACCTTC. Its protein product is CASSAGTEGGYTF.

The chain uses TRBV2 and TRBJ1-1; unclear D gene. Germline CDR1 and CDR2: SNHLY and FYNNEI. The CDR3 consists of 12 residues. V gave up 6 bases and J gave up 5 bases, with 10 bases separating them. DNA for the CDR3: TGTGCCAGCAGCGCCGGGGTAACTGAAGCTTTCTTT. Its protein product is CASSAGVTEAFF.

The chain is built from TRBV27 and TRBJ1-6; TRBD1 agrees at 7 bases. The CDR3 covers 18 residues. Germline lookup yields CDR1 MNHEY and CDR2 SMNVEV (reference sequence). J was trimmed by 1 base and V by 6 bases; bases with no gene match: 12. The CDR3 loop reads CASRATGAPGSYNSPLHF. CDR3 coding DNA: TGTGCCAGCAGGGCAACAGGGGCCCCGGGGTCCTATAATTCACCCCTCCACTTT.

This clone was seen once. The chain combines TRBV19 with TRBJ1-1; D is possibly TRBD1 (5 bases). V was clipped by 10 bases and J by 8 bases, with 17 bases between them. CDR1 and CDR2 (germline): LNHDA, SQIVND (reference sequence). The CDR3 runs 12 residues. CDR3 DNA sequence: TGTGCCACCATGGAGGGGAGATCGGAAGCTTTCTTT. It yields the protein CATMEGRSEAFF.

V gene TRBV30 combines with J gene TRBJ2-3; perhaps TRBD1 as D (6 bases). CDR1 GTSNPN and CDR2 SVGIG come from the germline V gene (reference sequence). The CDR3 runs 16 residues. V shed 0 bases and J shed 4 bases, with 17 bases lying between them. CDR3 in amino acids: CAWSVNRVALPDTQYF. In DNA, the CDR3 is TGTGCCTGGAGTGTAAACAGGGTGGCTCTGCCAGATACGCAGTATTTT.

This chain joins TRBV6-4 and TRBJ2-1; tentatively, D is TRBD1 (8 bases). V was shortened by 2 bases and J by 7 bases, with 12 bases between the two germline ends. The CDR3 consists of 14 residues. Germline CDR1 reads MRHNA; CDR2 reads SNTAGT. CDR3 loop: CASSDGQGGNEQFF. CDR3 DNA: TGTGCCAGCAGTGACGGACAGGGAGGGAATGAGCAGTTCTTC.

This chain joins TRBV4-3 and TRBJ2-2; tentatively, D is TRBD2 (5 bases). The CDR3 has 14 amino acids. Per the germline V gene, CDR1 is LGHNA and CDR2 is YSLEER. Trimming left V 1 base short and J 5 bases short, with 8 bases between. This chain's CDR3 is CASSQGTGTGELFF. CDR3 nucleotide sequence: TGCGCCAGCAGCCAAGGCACGGGGACCGGGGAGCTGTTTTTT.

This clone was recorded only once. The chain uses TRBV19 and TRBJ2-1; 8 bases align to TRBD1. With V trimmed by 1 base and J by 7 bases, 6 bases remained unmatched. The germline V gene encodes CDR1 LNHDA and CDR2 SQIVND (reference sequence). This CDR3 is 15 amino acids long. CDR3 sequence reads: CASSIGTRGRNEQFF. The CDR3 nucleotides are TGTGCCAGTAGTATAGGAACCAGGGGGCGGAATGAGCAGTTCTTC. Variable domain in full (rest from reference TRBV19 and TRBJ2-1): DGGITQSPKYLFRKEGQNVTLSCEQNLNHDAMYWYRQDPGQGLRLIYYSQIVNDFQKGDIAEGYSVSREKKESFPLTVTSAQKNPTAFYLCASSIGTRGRNEQFFGPGTRLTVL.

Of note for this clone: Other DNA sequences in this specimen translate into the identical CDR3. V gene TRBV7-9 combines with J gene TRBJ1-1; D uncertain. The germline gives CDR1 SEHNR, CDR2 FQNEAQ (reference sequence). V dropped 5 bases and J dropped 1 base, with 8 bases sitting between them. The CDR3 spans 13 residues. The CDR3 protein is CASSPEGNTEAFF. The CDR3 DNA reads TGTGCCAGCAGCCCCGAGGGGAACACTGAAGCTTTCTTT. Complete variable domain (other parts from reference TRBV7-9 and TRBJ1-1): DTGVSQNPRHKITKRGQNVTFRCDPISEHNRLYWYRQTLGQGPEFLTYFQNEAQLEKSRLLSDRFSAERPKGSFSTLEIQRTEQGDSAMYLCASSPEGNTEAFFGQGTRLTVV.

This clone came up once. The rearrangement links TRBV5-1 to TRBJ2-1; D is undetermined. The CDR3 runs 15 residues. The germline V gene encodes CDR1 SGHRS and CDR2 YFSETQ. V shed 5 bases and J shed 0 bases, with 12 bases lying between them. CDR3 DNA: TGCGCCAGCAGGCTCGAATCGGGCTCCTACAATGAGCAGTTCTTC. Translation: CASRLESGSYNEQFF. The variable domain in full, completed from reference TRBV5-1 and TRBJ2-1, reads KAGVTQTPRYLIKTRGQQVTLSCSPISGHRSVSWYQQTPGQGLQFLFEYFSETQRNKGNFPGRFSGRQFSNSRSEMNVSTLELGDSALYLCASRLESGSYNEQFFGPGTRLTVL.

The V call is TRBV19, the J call TRBJ1-5; D is perhaps TRBD1 (6 bases). The CDR3 extends over 14 amino acids. Trimming took off 5 bases at V and 7 bases at J, with 15 bases between the two ends. Germline V gene data show CDR1 as LNHDA and CDR2 as SQIVND (reference sequence). CDR3 in DNA: TGTGCCAGTAGTCCCACAGGGCCCAGCCAGCCCCAGCATTTT. It encodes CASSPTGPSQPQHF.

V gene TRBV11-3 combines with J gene TRBJ2-1; possibly TRBD2 for D (6 bases). Trimming cost V 5 bases and J 4 bases, with 21 bases left between them. This CDR3 is 17 amino acids long. Per germline, CDR1 SGHNT and CDR2 YENEEA. The CDR3 loop is CASSMGPAGNLYNEQFF. The CDR3 DNA sequence: TGTGCCAGCAGCATGGGACCAGCGGGTAATCTATACAATGAGCAGTTCTTC. The full variable domain, rest sourced from reference TRBV11-3 and TRBJ2-1, is EAGVVQSPRYKIIEKKQPVAFWCNPISGHNTLYWYLQNLGQGPELLIRYENEEAVDDSQLPKDRFSAERLKGVDSTLKIQPAELGDSAVYLCASSMGPAGNLYNEQFFGPGTRLTVL.

This chain uses TRBV29-1 with TRBJ1-1, with TRBD1 identical over 7 bases. V lost 4 bases to trimming and J lost 6 bases; unmatched junction nucleotides: 11. The CDR3 has 14 amino acids. Germline-derived CDR1 and CDR2 are SQVTM and ANQGSEA. CDR3 nucleotide sequence: TGCAGCGTTGGTAAGGCAGGGGGATTTCCTGAAGCTTTCTTT. This codes for CSVGKAGGFPEAFF.

The chain uses TRBV10-1 and TRBJ1-1; 8 bases map to TRBD1. The CDR3 spans 13 residues. Germline assignment: CDR1 WNHNN and CDR2 SYGVQD (reference sequence). The chain's CDR3 is CPSSPQGDTEAFF. The CDR3 nucleotides are TGCCCCTCCTCCCCACAGGGGGACACTGAAGCTTTCTTT.

This clone occurred a few times. The J gene is TRBJ2-7, the V gene TRBV11-2, with TRBD1 matching over 7 bases. The germline V gene encodes CDR1 SGHAT and CDR2 FQNNGV. The CDR3 has 15 residues. Trimming removed 5 bases from V and 3 bases from J; junction bases left unmatched: 10. CDR3 DNA: TGTGCCAGCAGCAAGCCAGGGGGTGCATTCTACGAGCAGTACTTC. This codes for CASSKPGGAFYEQYF.